This TCR beta chain came from a study of cytomegalovirus exposure and HLA in healthy donors. Study-level findings and limits: A later analysis associated under 20,000 TCR beta sequences with HLA alleles at a 0.05 false discovery rate.

Primers: 60 Vbeta forward and 13 Jbeta reverse. Produced via immunoSEQ multiplex PCR; TCRdb's table is partial and in-frame only. The table for this sample gives about 99,000 clones. In the case of this clone: As yet, its antigen is unknown.

The CDR3 contains 13 residues. Germline CDR1 reads LNHDA; CDR2 reads SQIVND (reference sequence). Trimming stripped 1 base from V and 7 bases from J, with 8 bases between. The chain is built from TRBV19 and TRBJ2-1; D possibly corresponds to TRBD2 (6 bases). The sequenced sample consisted of PBMCs. The clonotype originates from a man aged 35 to 55 in good health and CMV-seronegative. As DNA, the CDR3 is TGTGCCAGTAGTATAGGGGGAGGAAATGAGCAGTTCTTC. Encoded protein: CASSIGGGNEQFF.